The 17 T cell receptor beta chains in this list originate from one sample, sequenced in a study of identical twins. Each CDR3 protein gets one entry after TCRdb re-called the 5' RACE reads with MiXCR. The table records some 1,700,000 distinct CDR3 sequences, under 35% of them present only once. The sequenced sample was cord blood. Source of these receptors: a newborn girl in good health.

The chain recombines TRBV5-6 with TRBJ1-1; D is perhaps TRBD1 (6 bases). Trimming took 3 bases from V and 4 from J, leaving 10 bases between them. The CDR3 has 13 amino acids. Germline CDR1 is SGHDT and CDR2 is YYEEEE. In DNA form, the CDR3 reads TGTGCCAGCAGCTGGGGGCTGGGCACTGAAGCTTTCTTT. Its protein is CASSWGLGTEAFF.

The chain employs TRBV30 and TRBJ1-5, with TRBD1 as a possible D gene (6 bases). CDR1 GTSNPN and CDR2 SVGIG come from the germline V gene (reference sequence). CDR3 length equals 13 residues. Trimming stripped 0 bases from V and 6 bases from J, with 9 bases between. DNA for the CDR3: TGTGCCTGGAGTGTACAGGGTTTTCAGCCCCAGCATTTT. Encoded protein: CAWSVQGFQPQHF.

This chain uses TRBV3-1 with TRBJ2-4; D is perhaps TRBD1 (5 bases). The J call may not be correct, given that the DNA end is closer to TRBJ2-5. In germline, CDR1 is LGHDT, CDR2 YNNKEL (reference sequence). The CDR3 totals 14 residues. The chain's CDR3 is CASNPRTSWETQYF. The CDR3 DNA reads TGTGCCAGCAACCCCCGGACAAGTTGGGAGACCCAGTACTTC.

This clonotype was picked up a small number of times. The rearrangement uses TRBV4-2 and TRBJ2-5, with 11 bases lining up with TRBD2. The ends lost 6 bases at V and 1 base at J; junction bases unmatched: 13. This CDR3 is built from 18 residues. Germline CDR1 and CDR2: LGHNA and YNFKEQ. The CDR3 nucleotides are TGTGCCAGCAGTCAAACACCGACTAGCGGGGCGACCCAAGAGACCCAGTACTTC. Amino acid sequence: CASSQTPTSGATQETQYF.

At least ten counts were recorded for this clonotype. One junction end does not reproduce the germline sequence, and a read error may be involved. The V gene is TRBV5-1, the J gene TRBJ2-7; the D gene is possibly TRBD2 (7 bases). This CDR3 region has 15 residues. Germline CDR1 is SGHRS and CDR2 is YFSETQ. The CDR3: CASSLGGASSYEQYF. CDR3 nucleotide sequence: TGTGCCAGCAGTTTAGGGGGGGCTTCTTCCTACGAGCAGTACTTC. Supplemented by reference TRBV5-1 and TRBJ2-7, the full variable domain reads KAGVTQTPRYLIKTRGQQVTLSCSPISGHRSVSWYQQTPGQGLQFLFEYFSETQRNKGNFPGRFSGRQFSNSRSEMNVSTLELGDSALYLCASSLGGASSYEQYFGPGTRLTVT.

CDR3: CSGTAGGHNYGYTF. The CDR3 nucleotides are TGCAGCGGGACAGCGGGGGGCCATAACTATGGCTACACCTTC. V and J are TRBV20-1 and TRBJ1-2; 7 bases fit TRBD1. The V gene's germline CDR1 is DFQATT and CDR2 SNEGSKA (reference sequence). The CDR3 loop spans 14 amino acids.

The chain employs TRBV6-5 and TRBJ2-3; weak D call: TRBD1 (6 bases). The CDR3 is 17 amino acids. In germline, CDR1 is MNHEY, CDR2 SVGAGI. The V and J ends lost 2 bases and 1 base respectively, with 16 bases between them. The CDR3 bases are TGTGCCAGCAGTTACGGGCACAGGGTGTTGGGCACAGATACGCAGTATTTT. Amino acid sequence: CASSYGHRVLGTDTQYF.

With respect to this clonotype: A single base separates this from a much larger clone, so it may be a read error. This chain joins TRBV10-3 and TRBJ2-1; D may be TRBD1 or TRBD2 (5 bases each). Germline V gene data show CDR1 as ENHRY and CDR2 as SYGVKD. Deletions cut 2 bases from V and 13 bases from J, with 15 bases between. The CDR3 is 13 residues long. This CDR3 reads CAISEQGVETQFF. The CDR3, as DNA: TGTGCCATCAGTGAGCAGGGAGTGGAGACCCAGTTCTTC.

J is TRBJ2-5 and V is TRBV3-1; tentative D call: TRBD2 (5 bases). The CDR3 is made up of 14 amino acids. Germline CDR1 and CDR2: LGHDT and YNNKEL (reference sequence). With 1 base removed from V and 2 bases from J, the gap between germline ends came to 8 bases. The CDR3 here is CASSQVERQETQYF. The CDR3 DNA reads as TGTGCCAGCAGCCAAGTTGAGCGGCAAGAGACCCAGTACTTC.

This clonotype was recorded many times. CDR3: CSTQGGSSYEQYF. In DNA form, the CDR3 reads TGCAGCACTCAAGGGGGTAGCTCCTACGAGCAGTACTTC. This chain links TRBV29-1 with TRBJ2-7, with a tentative D call TRBD1 (6 bases). Germline CDR1 and CDR2: SQVTM and ANQGSEA. Trimming stripped 8 bases from V and 0 bases from J, with 14 bases between. The CDR3 has 13 residues.

The rearrangement joins TRBV10-3 to TRBJ1-4, with D unclear. The CDR3 length is 14 residues. CDR1 and CDR2 (germline): ENHRY, SYGVKD. V was shortened by 3 bases and J by 8 bases, with 13 bases between the two germline ends. CDR3 amino acids: CAISDPIAGEKLFF. As DNA, the CDR3 is TGTGCCATCAGTGACCCAATAGCCGGCGAAAAACTGTTTTTT.

This chain links TRBV6-1 with TRBJ1-5, with 8 nucleotides matching TRBD1. Germline assignment: CDR1 MNHNS and CDR2 SASEGT. V gave up 3 bases and J gave up 9 bases; unmatched junction bases: 4. The CDR3 is 13 amino acids. CDR3 in amino acids: CASSDRGPRPQHF. DNA for the CDR3: TGTGCCAGCAGTGACAGGGGGCCCCGGCCCCAGCATTTT.

The chain is built from TRBV24-1 and TRBJ1-5, with D perhaps matching TRBD1 (6 bases). Trimming cost V 5 bases and J 0 bases, with 13 bases left between them. CDR1 is KGHDR and CDR2 is SFDVKD in the germline V gene. CDR3 length: 16 residues. CDR3 in amino acids: CATSGSQGNSNQPQHF. In DNA, the CDR3 is TGTGCCACCAGTGGTTCACAGGGTAATAGCAATCAGCCCCAGCATTTT.

This clonotype was found a few times. The chain recombines TRBV12-3 or TRBV12-4 with TRBJ2-3, with 9 bases aligning to TRBD1. The CDR3 spans 16 residues. Trimming removed 6 bases from V and 2 bases from J; junction bases left unmatched: 9. This CDR3 reads CASSIDRGSLTDTQYF. The CDR3 coding sequence is TGTGCCAGCAGCATTGACAGGGGGTCCCTCACAGATACGCAGTATTTT.

This clonotype was recorded a few times. This chain connects TRBV18 to TRBJ1-2; 9 bases match TRBD1. This CDR3 region has 16 residues. Germline CDR1 reads KGHSH; CDR2 reads LQKENI. V lost 0 bases to trimming and J lost 7 bases; unmatched junction nucleotides: 9. Here the CDR3 reads CASSPPGQGVSGGYTF. In DNA form, the CDR3 reads TGTGCCAGCTCACCACCGGGACAGGGAGTCAGTGGTGGCTACACCTTC. Complete variable domain (other parts from reference TRBV18 and TRBJ1-2): NAGVMQNPRHLVRRRGQEARLRCSPMKGHSHVYWYRQLPEEGLKFMVYLQKENIIDESGMPKERFSAEFPKEGPSILRIQQVVRGDSAAYFCASSPPGQGVSGGYTFGSGTRLTVV.

This clonotype was seen more than once but under ten times. A much larger clone lies a single base off, so this may be a read error. The rearrangement links TRBV27 to TRBJ2-3, with D unclear. The V end was cut by 0 bases, the J end by 1 base, with 5 bases between. Per germline, CDR1 MNHEY and CDR2 SMNVEV (reference sequence). The CDR3 sequence is 14 residues long. CDR3 region: CASSLSMGTDTQYF. As DNA, the CDR3 is TGTGCCAGCAGTTTATCGATGGGCACAGATACGCAGTATTTT.

This chain connects TRBV7-8 to TRBJ1-2, with 8 bases lining up with TRBD1. Germline CDR1 reads SGHVS; CDR2 reads FQNEAQ. J lost 9 bases, V lost 3 bases, and 3 bases had no gene match. This CDR3 spans 12 amino acids. CDR3 DNA sequence: TGTGCCAGCAGCTTCGGGGACAGGAGCTACACCTTC. Translated, it gives CASSFGDRSYTF.